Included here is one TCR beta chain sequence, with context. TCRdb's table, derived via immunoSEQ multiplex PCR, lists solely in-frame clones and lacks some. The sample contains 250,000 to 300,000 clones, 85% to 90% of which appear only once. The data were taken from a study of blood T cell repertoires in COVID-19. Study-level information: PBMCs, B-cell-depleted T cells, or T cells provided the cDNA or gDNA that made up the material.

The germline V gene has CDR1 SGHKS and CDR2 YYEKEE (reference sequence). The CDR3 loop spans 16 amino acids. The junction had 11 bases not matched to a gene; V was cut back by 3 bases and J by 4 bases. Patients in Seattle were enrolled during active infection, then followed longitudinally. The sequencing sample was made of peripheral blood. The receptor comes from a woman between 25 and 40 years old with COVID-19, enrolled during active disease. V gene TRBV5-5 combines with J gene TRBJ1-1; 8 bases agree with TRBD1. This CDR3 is CASSSGTGPIFTEAFF. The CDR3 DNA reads TGTGCCAGCAGCTCGGGGACAGGCCCAATTTTCACTGAAGCTTTCTTT.